In its sample, the clone carrying this T cell receptor (beta chain) was seen a few times. These data originate in a study of shared clonotypes between healthy human individuals. Background on the study: Ranging from 18 to 49 in age, donors were a couple of women and a few men.

The CDR3 has 16 amino acids. V was pared by 5 bases and J by 0 bases, with 5 bases of the junction left unmatched. The V gene's germline CDR1 is SGHTA and CDR2 FQGNSA. The repertoire was sequenced with immunoSEQ multiplex PCR; TCRdb's copy has only in-frame clones and lacks some. The sample carries hundreds of thousands of clones, 74% recorded once. Sequencing used memory CD4+ T cells sorted from blood. Subset here: CD45RA-negative fraction. The J gene is TRBJ1-4, the V gene TRBV7-2; 8 nucleotides align to TRBD1. This TCR was sampled from a woman under 40 in good health. CDR3 in DNA: TGTGCCAGCAGCCCGGGACAGGCTGCAACTAATGAAAAACTGTTTTTT. Protein sequence: CASSPGQAATNEKLFF.